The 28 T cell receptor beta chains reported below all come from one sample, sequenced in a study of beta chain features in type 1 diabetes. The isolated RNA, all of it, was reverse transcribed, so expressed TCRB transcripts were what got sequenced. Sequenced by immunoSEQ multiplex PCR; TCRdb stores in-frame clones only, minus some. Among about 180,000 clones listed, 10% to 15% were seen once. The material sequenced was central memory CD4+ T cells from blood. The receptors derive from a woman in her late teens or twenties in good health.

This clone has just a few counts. The CDR3 DNA reads TGTGCCAGCAGTTTAGTTGGGGCTGGGCGGGAGTTTGGAAACATTCAGTACTTC. Amino acid sequence: CASSLVGAGREFGNIQYF. This chain uses TRBV28 with TRBJ2-4; TRBD2 matches 7 bases. J lost 6 bases, V lost 2 bases, and 16 bases had no gene match. Germline V gene data show CDR1 as MDHEN and CDR2 as SYDVKM. CDR3 length equals 18 residues.

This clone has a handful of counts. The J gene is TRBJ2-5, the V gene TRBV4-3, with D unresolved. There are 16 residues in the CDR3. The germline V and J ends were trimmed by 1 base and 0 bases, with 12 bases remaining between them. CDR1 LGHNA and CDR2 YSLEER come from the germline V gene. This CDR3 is CASSQGATHHQETQYF. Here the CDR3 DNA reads TGCGCCAGCAGCCAAGGCGCCACTCATCACCAAGAGACCCAGTACTTC.

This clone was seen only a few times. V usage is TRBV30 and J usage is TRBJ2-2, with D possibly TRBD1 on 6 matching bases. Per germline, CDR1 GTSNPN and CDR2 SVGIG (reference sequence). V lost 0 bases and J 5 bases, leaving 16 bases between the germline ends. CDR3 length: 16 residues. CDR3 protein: CAWSVNLGAGTGELFF. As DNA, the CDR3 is TGTGCCTGGAGTGTAAATTTGGGGGCCGGGACCGGGGAGCTGTTTTTT.

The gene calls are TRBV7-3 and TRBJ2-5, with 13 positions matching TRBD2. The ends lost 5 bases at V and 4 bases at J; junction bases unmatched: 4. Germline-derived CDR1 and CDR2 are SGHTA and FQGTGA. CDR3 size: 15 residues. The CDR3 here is CASSPGLAGAETQYF. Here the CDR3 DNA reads TGTGCCAGCAGCCCCGGACTAGCGGGAGCAGAGACCCAGTACTTC.

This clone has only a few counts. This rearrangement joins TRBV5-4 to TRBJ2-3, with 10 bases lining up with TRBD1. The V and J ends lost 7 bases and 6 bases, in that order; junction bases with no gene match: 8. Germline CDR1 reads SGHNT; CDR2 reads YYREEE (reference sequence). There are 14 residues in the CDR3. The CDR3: CASLRQGAMDTQYF. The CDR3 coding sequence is TGTGCCAGCCTAAGACAGGGGGCCATGGATACGCAGTATTTT. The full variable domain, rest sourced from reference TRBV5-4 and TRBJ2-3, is ETGVTQSPTHLIKTRGQQVTLRCSSQSGHNTVSWYQQALGQGPQFIFQYYREEENGRGNFPPRFSGLQFPNYSSELNVNALELDDSALYLCASLRQGAMDTQYFGPGTRLTVL.

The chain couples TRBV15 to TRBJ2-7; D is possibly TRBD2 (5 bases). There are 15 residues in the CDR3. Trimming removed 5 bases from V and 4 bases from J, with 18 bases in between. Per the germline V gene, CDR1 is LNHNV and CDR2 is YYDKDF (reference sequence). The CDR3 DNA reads TGTGCCACCAGCGGATGGCTAATAGGCGGGTACGAGCAGTACTTC. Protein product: CATSGWLIGGYEQYF.

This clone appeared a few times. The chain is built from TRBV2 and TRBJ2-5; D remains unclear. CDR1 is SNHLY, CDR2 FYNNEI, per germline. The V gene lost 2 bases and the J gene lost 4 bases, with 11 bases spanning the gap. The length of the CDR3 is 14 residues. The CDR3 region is CASSELEVAETQYF. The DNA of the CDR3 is TGTGCCAGCAGTGAACTAGAAGTCGCAGAGACCCAGTACTTC.

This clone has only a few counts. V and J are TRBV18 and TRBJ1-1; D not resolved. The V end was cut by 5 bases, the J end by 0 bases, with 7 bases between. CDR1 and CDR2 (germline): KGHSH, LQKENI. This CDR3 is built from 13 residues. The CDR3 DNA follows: TGTGCCAGCTCAATGGCCATGAACACTGAAGCTTTCTTT. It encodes CASSMAMNTEAFF.

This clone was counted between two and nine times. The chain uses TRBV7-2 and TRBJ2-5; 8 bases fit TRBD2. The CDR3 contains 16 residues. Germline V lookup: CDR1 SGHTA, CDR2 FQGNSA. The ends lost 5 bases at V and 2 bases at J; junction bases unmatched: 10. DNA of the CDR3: TGTGCCAGCAGCCTTAGTCGTCCTAGCGGGCAAGAGACCCAGTACTTC. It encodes CASSLSRPSGQETQYF.

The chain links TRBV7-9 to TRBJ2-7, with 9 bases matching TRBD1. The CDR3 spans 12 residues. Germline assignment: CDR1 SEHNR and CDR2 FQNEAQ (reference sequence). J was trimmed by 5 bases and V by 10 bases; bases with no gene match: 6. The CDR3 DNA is TGTGCCATCATGGGACAGGGCGACGAGCAGTACTTC. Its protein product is CAIMGQGDEQYF.

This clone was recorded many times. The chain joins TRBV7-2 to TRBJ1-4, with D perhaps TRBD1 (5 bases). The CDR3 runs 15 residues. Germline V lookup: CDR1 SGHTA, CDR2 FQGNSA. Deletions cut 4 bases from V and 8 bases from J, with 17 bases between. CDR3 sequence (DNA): TGTGCCAGCAGCTCAAACGTCCTCTCAGGGGAAAAACTGTTTTTT. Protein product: CASSSNVLSGEKLFF.

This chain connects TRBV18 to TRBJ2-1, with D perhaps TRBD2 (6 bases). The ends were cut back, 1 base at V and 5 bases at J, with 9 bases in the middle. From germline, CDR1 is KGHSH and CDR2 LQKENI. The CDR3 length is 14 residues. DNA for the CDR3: TGTGCCAGCTCACCACTAGCGGAAGACAATGAGCAGTTCTTC. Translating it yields CASSPLAEDNEQFF.

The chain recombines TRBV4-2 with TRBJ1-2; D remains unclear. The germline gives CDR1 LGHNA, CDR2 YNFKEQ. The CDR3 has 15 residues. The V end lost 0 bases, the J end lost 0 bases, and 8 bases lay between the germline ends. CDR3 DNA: TGTGCCAGCAGCCAAGATGCTTACACTAACTATGGCTACACCTTC. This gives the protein CASSQDAYTNYGYTF.

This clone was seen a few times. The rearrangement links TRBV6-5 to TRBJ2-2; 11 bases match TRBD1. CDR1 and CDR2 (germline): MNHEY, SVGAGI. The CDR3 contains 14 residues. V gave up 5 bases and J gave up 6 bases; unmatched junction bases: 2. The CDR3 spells CASSTGQGAGELFF. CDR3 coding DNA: TGTGCCAGCAGTACGGGACAGGGGGCCGGGGAGCTGTTTTTT.

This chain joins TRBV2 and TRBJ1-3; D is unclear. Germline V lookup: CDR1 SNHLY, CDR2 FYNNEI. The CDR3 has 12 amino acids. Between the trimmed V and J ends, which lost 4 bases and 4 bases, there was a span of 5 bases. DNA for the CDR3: TGTGCCAGCAGTGTCGAGGGAAACACCATATATTTT. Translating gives CASSVEGNTIYF.

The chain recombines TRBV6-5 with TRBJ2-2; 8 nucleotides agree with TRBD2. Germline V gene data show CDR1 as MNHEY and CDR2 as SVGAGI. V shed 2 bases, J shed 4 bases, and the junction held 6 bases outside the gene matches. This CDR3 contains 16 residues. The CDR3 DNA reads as TGTGCCAGCAGTTACGCTGGCGGGAGGTCCACCGGGGAGCTGTTTTTT. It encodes CASSYAGGRSTGELFF.

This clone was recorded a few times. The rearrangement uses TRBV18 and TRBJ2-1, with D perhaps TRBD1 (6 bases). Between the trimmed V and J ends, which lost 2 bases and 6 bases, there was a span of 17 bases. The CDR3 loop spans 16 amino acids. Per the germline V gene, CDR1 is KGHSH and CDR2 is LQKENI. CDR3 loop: CASSPTSVTTGNEQFF. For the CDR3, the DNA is TGTGCCAGCTCACCAACATCGGTAACGACAGGCAATGAGCAGTTCTTC.

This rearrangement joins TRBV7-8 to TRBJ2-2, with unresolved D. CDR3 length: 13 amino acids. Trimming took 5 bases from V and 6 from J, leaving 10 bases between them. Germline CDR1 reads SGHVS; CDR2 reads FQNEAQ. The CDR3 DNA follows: TGTGCCAGCAGCCCCCACCGGGCCGGGGAGCTGTTTTTT. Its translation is CASSPHRAGELFF.

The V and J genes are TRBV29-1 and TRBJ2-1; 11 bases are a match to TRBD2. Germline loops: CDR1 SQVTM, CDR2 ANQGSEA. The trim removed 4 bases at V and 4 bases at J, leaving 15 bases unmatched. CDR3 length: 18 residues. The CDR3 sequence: CSVVMILAGVYSYNEQFF. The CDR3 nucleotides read TGCAGCGTTGTTATGATACTAGCGGGAGTTTACTCATACAATGAGCAGTTCTTC.

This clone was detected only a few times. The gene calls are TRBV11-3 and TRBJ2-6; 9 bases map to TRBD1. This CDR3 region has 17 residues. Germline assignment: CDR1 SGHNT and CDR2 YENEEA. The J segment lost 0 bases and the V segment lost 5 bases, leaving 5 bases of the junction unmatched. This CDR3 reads CASSTGQGSSGANVLTF. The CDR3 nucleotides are TGTGCCAGCAGCACGGGACAGGGATCCTCTGGGGCCAACGTCCTGACTTTC.

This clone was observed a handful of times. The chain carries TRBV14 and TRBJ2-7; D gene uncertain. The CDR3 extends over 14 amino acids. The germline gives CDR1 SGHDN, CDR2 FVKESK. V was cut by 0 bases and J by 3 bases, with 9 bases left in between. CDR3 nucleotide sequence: TGTGCCAGCAGCCAAGATATCCAGTTCTACGAGCAGTACTTC. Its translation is CASSQDIQFYEQYF.

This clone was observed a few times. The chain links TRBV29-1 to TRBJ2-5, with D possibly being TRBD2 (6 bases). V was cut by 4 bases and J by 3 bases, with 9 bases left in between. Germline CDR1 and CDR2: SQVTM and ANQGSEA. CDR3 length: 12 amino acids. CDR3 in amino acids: CSVARGEETQYF. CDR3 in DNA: TGCAGCGTTGCGCGGGGTGAAGAGACCCAGTACTTC.

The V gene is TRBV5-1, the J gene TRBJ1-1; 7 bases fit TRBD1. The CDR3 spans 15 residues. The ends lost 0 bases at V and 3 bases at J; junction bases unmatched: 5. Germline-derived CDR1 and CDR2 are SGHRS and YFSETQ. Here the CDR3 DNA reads TGCGCCAGCAGCTTGGGGGACAGCCGGGACACTGAAGCTTTCTTT. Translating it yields CASSLGDSRDTEAFF. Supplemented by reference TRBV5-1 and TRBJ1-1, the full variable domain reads KAGVTQTPRYLIKTRGQQVTLSCSPISGHRSVSWYQQTPGQGLQFLFEYFSETQRNKGNFPGRFSGRQFSNSRSEMNVSTLELGDSALYLCASSLGDSRDTEAFFGQGTRLTVV.

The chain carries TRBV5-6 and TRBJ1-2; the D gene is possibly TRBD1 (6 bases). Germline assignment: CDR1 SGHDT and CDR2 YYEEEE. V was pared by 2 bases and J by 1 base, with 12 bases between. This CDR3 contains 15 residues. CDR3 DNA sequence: TGTGCCAGCAGCTTTGAGTTACAGGGTAACTATGGCTACACCTTC. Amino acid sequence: CASSFELQGNYGYTF.

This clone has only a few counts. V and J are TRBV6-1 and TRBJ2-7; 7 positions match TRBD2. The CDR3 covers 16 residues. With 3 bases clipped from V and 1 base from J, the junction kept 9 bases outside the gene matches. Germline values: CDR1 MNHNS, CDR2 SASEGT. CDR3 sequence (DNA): TGTGCCAGCAGTGACGAAGGCGGGAGTCGTTCCTACGAGCAGTACTTC. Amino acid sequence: CASSDEGGSRSYEQYF.

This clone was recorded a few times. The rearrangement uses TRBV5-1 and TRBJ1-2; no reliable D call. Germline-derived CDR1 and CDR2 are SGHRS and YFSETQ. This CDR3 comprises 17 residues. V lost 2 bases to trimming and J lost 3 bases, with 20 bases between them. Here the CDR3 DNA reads TGCGCCAGCAGCTTCTCCACATTCCTACTCCGGGACTATGGCTACACCTTC. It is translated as CASSFSTFLLRDYGYTF.

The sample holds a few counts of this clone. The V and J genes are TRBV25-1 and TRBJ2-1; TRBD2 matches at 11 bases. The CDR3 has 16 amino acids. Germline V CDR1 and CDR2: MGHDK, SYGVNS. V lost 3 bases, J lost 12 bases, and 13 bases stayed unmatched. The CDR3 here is CASSDNKGLAESTQFF. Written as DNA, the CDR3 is TGTGCCAGCAGTGACAATAAGGGACTAGCGGAGTCCACGCAGTTCTTC.

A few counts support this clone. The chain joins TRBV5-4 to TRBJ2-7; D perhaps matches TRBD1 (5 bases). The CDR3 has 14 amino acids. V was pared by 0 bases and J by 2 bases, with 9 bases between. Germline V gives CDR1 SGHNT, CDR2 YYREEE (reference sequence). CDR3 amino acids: CASSLAGQTYEQYF. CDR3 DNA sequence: TGTGCCAGCAGCTTGGCAGGACAAACCTACGAGCAGTACTTC.